The 17 T cell receptor beta chains below come from one sample, sequenced in a study of T-cell memory formation after mild COVID-19. TCRdb reprocessed the 5' RACE reads via MiXCR and lists one record per CDR3 protein. This table holds over 350,000 distinct CDR3 sequences, around 24% found once. Source material: PBMCs or a T cell subset sorted from them (not recorded which). The origin of the receptors is an adult woman who had mild COVID-19 (a few samples of this study predate the infection). Cell type and time point are not known.

V and J are TRBV7-3 and TRBJ2-1; TRBD1 matches 7 bases. The CDR3 consists of 15 residues. J was trimmed by 12 bases and V by 5 bases; bases with no gene match: 16. Germline assignment: CDR1 SGHTA and CDR2 FQGTGA. CDR3 region: CASSLSGTAIGWQFF. CDR3 nucleotides: TGTGCCAGCAGCCTGTCCGGGACAGCCATCGGATGGCAGTTCTTC. Complete variable domain (other parts from reference TRBV7-3 and TRBJ2-1): GAGVSQTPSNKVTEKGKYVELRCDPISGHTALYWYRQSLGQGPEFLIYFQGTGAADDSGLPNDRFFAVRPEGSVSTLKIQRTERGDSAVYLCASSLSGTAIGWQFFGPGTRLTVL.

This chain links TRBV24-1 with TRBJ1-5, with D unclear. V was cut by 7 bases and J by 9 bases, with 12 bases left in between. Per germline, CDR1 KGHDR and CDR2 SFDVKD. The length of the CDR3 is 12 residues. This CDR3 reads CATSSTDRPQHF. CDR3 in DNA: TGTGCCACCAGCTCAACAGACCGGCCCCAGCATTTT.

This chain joins TRBV23-1 and TRBJ2-1; 7 bases map to TRBD2. TRBV23-1 is placed among ORFs of uncertain function. The V segment lost 6 bases and the J segment 6 bases; nucleotides outside the gene matches: 8. CDR3 length: 14 residues. The chain's CDR3 is CASSGMTSSNEQFF. CDR3 bases: TGCGCCAGCAGCGGCATGACTAGCAGCAATGAGCAGTTCTTC.

This clonotype was detected a few times. The chain combines TRBV29-1 with TRBJ2-6; D unclear. The CDR3 has 13 residues. The germline V gene has CDR1 SQVTM and CDR2 ANQGSEA. V was cut by 5 bases and J by 0 bases, with 5 bases left in between. The CDR3 is CSVHSSGANVLTF. The CDR3 nucleotides read TGCAGCGTTCACAGCTCTGGGGCCAACGTCCTGACTTTC.

The chain joins TRBV12-3 or TRBV12-4 to TRBJ1-4; weak D call: TRBD1 (6 bases). The CDR3 loop spans 14 amino acids. Trimming removed 6 bases at V and 0 bases at J, with 8 bases between. The CDR3 nucleotides read TGTGCCAGCAGCCGACAGGCAACTAATGAAAAACTGTTTTTT. It codes for CASSRQATNEKLFF.

The CDR3 sequence is CASSQVGDRKETQYF. In nucleotides, the CDR3 is TGTGCCAGCAGCCAAGTTGGGGACAGAAAAGAGACCCAGTACTTC. The chain has TRBV4-2 and TRBJ2-5, with 7 bases fitting TRBD1. CDR1 is LGHNA and CDR2 is YNFKEQ in the germline V gene. This CDR3 has 15 amino acids. V lost 1 base to trimming and J lost 3 bases; unmatched junction nucleotides: 5.

This clonotype has a single count. CDR3 sequence (DNA): TGCGCCAGCAGCTTGGGGGTCAGATATAACACTGAAGCTTTCTTT. Protein product: CASSLGVRYNTEAFF. The chain combines TRBV5-1 with TRBJ1-1; D ambiguous. CDR1 and CDR2 from the germline V gene are SGHRS and YFSETQ. Trimming pared 0 bases from V and 2 bases from J, leaving 11 bases between. The CDR3 has 15 residues.

This clonotype was seen a few times. The chain recombines TRBV7-6 with TRBJ2-3; either TRBD1 or TRBD2 may supply D (5 bases each). The CDR3 runs 15 residues. Germline V lookup: CDR1 SGHVS, CDR2 FNYEAQ. Deletions cut 3 bases from V and 2 bases from J, with 12 bases between. CDR3 residues: CASSLGDGPTDTQYF. The CDR3 DNA reads as TGTGCCAGCAGCTTGGGGGACGGTCCCACAGATACGCAGTATTTT.

This clonotype was observed a handful of times. The chain has TRBV19 and TRBJ1-2; D possibly corresponds to TRBD1 (6 bases). V was pared by 4 bases and J by 10 bases, with 19 bases between. This CDR3 is 14 amino acids long. Germline V gene data show CDR1 as LNHDA and CDR2 as SQIVND (reference sequence). CDR3 amino acids: CASSTRGRAVDYTF. Here the CDR3 DNA reads TGTGCCAGTAGTACCAGGGGACGCGCAGTCGACTACACCTTC.

This clonotype has only a few counts. The rearrangement uses TRBV29-1 and TRBJ1-1; D gene uncertain. CDR1 is SQVTM, CDR2 ANQGSEA, per germline. V lost 5 bases to trimming and J lost 1 base, with 8 bases between them. This CDR3 spans 12 amino acids. CDR3 bases: TGCAGCGTTCGTCCGGGGAACACTGAAGCTTTCTTT. It encodes CSVRPGNTEAFF. The complete variable domain, with remaining parts taken from reference TRBV29-1 and TRBJ1-1, reads SAVISQKPSRDICQRGTSLTIQCQVDSQVTMMFWYRQQPGQSLTLIATANQGSEATYESGFVIDKFPISRPNLTFSTLTVSNMSPEDSSIYLCSVRPGNTEAFFGQGTRLTVV.

The table lists this clonotype with a few counts. V and J are TRBV5-6 and TRBJ2-2; D might be TRBD2 (5 bases). Between the trimmed V and J ends, which lost 5 bases and 4 bases, there was a span of 18 bases. Germline values: CDR1 SGHDT, CDR2 YYEEEE. The CDR3 spans 16 residues. CDR3 in DNA: TGTGCCAGCAGTCGGCTGGACTCTCGTTTCACCGGGGAGCTGTTTTTT. Amino acid sequence: CASSRLDSRFTGELFF.

This clonotype was counted only a few times. The chain links TRBV18 to TRBJ1-6, with D perhaps TRBD1 (6 bases). Trimming stripped 2 bases from V and 6 bases from J, with 11 bases between. This CDR3 spans 15 amino acids. CDR1 and CDR2 from the germline V gene are KGHSH and LQKENI. Here the CDR3 reads CASSPDTGSNSPLHF. CDR3 nucleotide sequence: TGTGCCAGCTCACCAGATACAGGGTCTAATTCACCCCTCCACTTT.

The sample holds a few counts of this clonotype. J is TRBJ2-2 and V is TRBV12-3 or TRBV12-4; unclear D gene. The CDR3 is 15 residues long. Trimming removed 3 bases from V and 1 base from J, with 9 bases in between. CDR3 loop: CASSFSGLNTGELFF. Here the CDR3 DNA reads TGTGCCAGCAGTTTCTCGGGCCTGAACACCGGGGAGCTGTTTTTT.

The rearrangement links TRBV11-2 to TRBJ2-7; D remains unclear. Germline loops: CDR1 SGHAT, CDR2 FQNNGV. The CDR3 extends over 12 amino acids. The V and J ends lost 5 bases and 3 bases respectively, with 8 bases between them. The CDR3: CASSPLDYEQYF. The CDR3 DNA sequence: TGTGCCAGCAGCCCCCTAGACTACGAGCAGTACTTC.

The rearrangement uses TRBV6-5 and TRBJ2-6; 8 bases agree with TRBD1. The CDR3 consists of 21 residues. The germline gives CDR1 MNHEY, CDR2 SVGAGI. The trim removed 2 bases at V and 2 bases at J, leaving 17 bases unmatched. The CDR3 reads CASSYRPDRGPFYAGANVLTF. CDR3 nucleotide sequence: TGTGCCAGCAGTTACCGGCCAGACAGGGGCCCCTTCTATGCTGGGGCCAACGTCCTGACTTTC.

The chain carries TRBV12-3 or TRBV12-4 and TRBJ2-2, with 14 bases lining up with TRBD2. V shed 5 bases and J 8 bases; nucleotides not matched to a gene: 7. CDR3 size: 16 residues. This chain's CDR3 is CASSTRLAGGRGELFF. As DNA, the CDR3 is TGTGCCAGCAGTACCCGACTAGCGGGGGGGCGTGGGGAGCTGTTTTTT.

This clonotype was recorded many times. The rearrangement joins TRBV25-1 to TRBJ1-4, with 8 bases matching TRBD1. The CDR3 sequence is 15 residues long. Germline V gene data show CDR1 as MGHDK and CDR2 as SYGVNS. The ends lost 3 bases at V and 3 bases at J; junction bases unmatched: 3. CDR3: CASSDGQGANEKLFF. The CDR3 region has the DNA TGTGCCAGCAGTGACGGACAGGGAGCTAATGAAAAACTGTTTTTT.